The entry below gives a single T cell receptor beta chain sequence along with its context. Antigen: not known. Sequencing used immunoSEQ multiplex PCR; TCRdb keeps in-frame clones, though not all of them. Of around 150,000 clones in the sample, 85% to 90% were seen once. The entry originates in a study of T cell responses to AZD1222 COVID-19 vaccine. Study outcomes and limitations: Repertoires were collected only later (after the peak T cell response had occurred). There were mostly white British donors and more females than males, and clonal diversity was possibly underestimated.

V lost 8 bases and J lost 5; bases outside the gene matches: 11. This CDR3 spans 14 amino acids. Per germline, CDR1 MDHEN and CDR2 SYDVKM. The sequenced sample was peripheral blood, obtained on day 0 of AZD1222 vaccination. The rearrangement uses TRBV28 and TRBJ2-5; 7 nucleotides match TRBD2. The origin of this receptor is an adult in good health. CDR3 amino acids: CASLPNGRGETQYF. In nucleotides, the CDR3 is TGTGCCAGCCTCCCTAATGGGCGGGGGGAGACCCAGTACTTC.